The next 3 T cell receptor beta chains were all read from a single sample in a study of blood T cell repertoires in COVID-19. The repertoire was sequenced with immunoSEQ multiplex PCR; TCRdb's copy has only in-frame clones and lacks some. The table records fewer than 400,000 clones, approximately 88% of them present only once. The sequenced material came from PBMCs or T cells enriched from blood (not recorded which). These receptors came from a man aged 55 to 69 who had recovered from COVID-19.

This chain connects TRBV27 to TRBJ2-7; the match to TRBD2 covers 8 bases. In germline, CDR1 is MNHEY, CDR2 SMNVEV (reference sequence). This CDR3 is built from 16 residues. V shed 3 bases and J 1 base; nucleotides not matched to a gene: 8. The CDR3 is CASSLDAGLASYEQYF. DNA of the CDR3: TGTGCCAGCAGTTTGGACGCTGGACTAGCTTCCTACGAGCAGTACTTC.

This sequence joins TRBV7-9 and TRBJ2-3, with TRBD1 matching 8 bases. This CDR3 contains 15 residues. Germline-derived CDR1 and CDR2 are SEHNR and FQNEAQ (reference sequence). The V segment lost 0 bases and the J segment 5 bases; nucleotides outside the gene matches: 4. The CDR3 region is CASSLARGRIDTQYF. In DNA, the CDR3 is TGTGCCAGCAGCTTAGCCAGGGGGCGGATAGATACGCAGTATTTT.

This sequence joins TRBV5-1 and TRBJ2-5; D gene ambiguous. The CDR3 consists of 13 residues. V gave up 0 bases and J gave up 2 bases, with 5 bases separating them. The germline V gene has CDR1 SGHRS and CDR2 YFSETQ. CDR3 amino acids: CASSLAPQETQYF. The CDR3 DNA sequence: TGCGCCAGCAGCTTGGCCCCTCAAGAGACCCAGTACTTC.